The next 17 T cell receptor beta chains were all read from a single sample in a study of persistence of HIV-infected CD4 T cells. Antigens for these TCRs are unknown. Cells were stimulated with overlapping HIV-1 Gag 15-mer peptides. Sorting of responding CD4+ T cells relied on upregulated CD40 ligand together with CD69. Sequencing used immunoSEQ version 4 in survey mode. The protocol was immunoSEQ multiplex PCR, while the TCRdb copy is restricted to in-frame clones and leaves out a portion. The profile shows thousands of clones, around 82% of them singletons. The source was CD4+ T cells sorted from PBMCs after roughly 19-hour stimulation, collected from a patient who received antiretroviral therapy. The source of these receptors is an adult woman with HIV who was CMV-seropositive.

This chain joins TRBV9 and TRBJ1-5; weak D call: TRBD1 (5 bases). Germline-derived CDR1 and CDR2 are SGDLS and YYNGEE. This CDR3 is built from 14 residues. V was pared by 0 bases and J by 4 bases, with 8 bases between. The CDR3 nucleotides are TGTGCCAGCAGCGTAGATGGGGCAAATCAGCCCCAGCATTTT. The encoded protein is CASSVDGANQPQHF.

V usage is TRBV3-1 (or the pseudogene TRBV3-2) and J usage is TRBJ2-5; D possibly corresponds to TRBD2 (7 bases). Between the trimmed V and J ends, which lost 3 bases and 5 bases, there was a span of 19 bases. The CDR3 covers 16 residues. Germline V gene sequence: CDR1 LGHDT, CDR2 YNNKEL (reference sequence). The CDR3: CASSHRTGRGVETQYF. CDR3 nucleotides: TGTGCCAGCAGCCACAGGACTGGGAGGGGGGTGGAGACCCAGTACTTC.

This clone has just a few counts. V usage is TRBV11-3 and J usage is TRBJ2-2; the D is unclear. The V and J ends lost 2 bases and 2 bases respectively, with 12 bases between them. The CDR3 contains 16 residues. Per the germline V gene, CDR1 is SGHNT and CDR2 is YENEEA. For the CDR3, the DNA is TGTGCCAGCAGCTTAAAGGAGCTCCTTAACACCGGGGAGCTGTTTTTT. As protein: CASSLKELLNTGELFF. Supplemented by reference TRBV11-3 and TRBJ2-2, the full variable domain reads EAGVVQSPRYKIIEKKQPVAFWCNPISGHNTLYWYLQNLGQGPELLIRYENEEAVDDSQLPKDRFSAERLKGVDSTLKIQPAELGDSAVYLCASSLKELLNTGELFFGEGSRLTVL.

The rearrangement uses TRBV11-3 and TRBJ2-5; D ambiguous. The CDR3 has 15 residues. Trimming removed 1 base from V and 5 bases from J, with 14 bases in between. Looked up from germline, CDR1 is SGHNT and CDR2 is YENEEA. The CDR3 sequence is CASSLGASLLETQYF. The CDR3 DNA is TGTGCCAGCAGCTTAGGAGCTTCGTTACTCGAGACCCAGTACTTC.

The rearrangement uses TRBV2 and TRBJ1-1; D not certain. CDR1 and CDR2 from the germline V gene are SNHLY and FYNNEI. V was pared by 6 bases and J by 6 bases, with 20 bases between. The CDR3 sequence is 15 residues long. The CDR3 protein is CASRADQGRRAEAFF. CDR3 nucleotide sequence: TGTGCCAGCAGGGCGGACCAAGGGAGGCGGGCTGAAGCTTTCTTT.

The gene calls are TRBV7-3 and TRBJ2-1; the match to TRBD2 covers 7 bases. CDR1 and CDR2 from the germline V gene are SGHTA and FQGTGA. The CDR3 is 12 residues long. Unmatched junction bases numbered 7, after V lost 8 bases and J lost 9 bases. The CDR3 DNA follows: TGTGCCAGCGGGATAGGCGGGAGTGAGCAGTTCTTC. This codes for CASGIGGSEQFF.

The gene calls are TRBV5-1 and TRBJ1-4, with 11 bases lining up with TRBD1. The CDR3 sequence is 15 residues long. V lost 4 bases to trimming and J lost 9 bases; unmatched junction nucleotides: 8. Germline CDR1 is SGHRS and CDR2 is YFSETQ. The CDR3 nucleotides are TGCGCCAGCAGCCCCTCCGGGACAGGGGGGCAAAAACTGTTTTTT. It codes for CASSPSGTGGQKLFF.

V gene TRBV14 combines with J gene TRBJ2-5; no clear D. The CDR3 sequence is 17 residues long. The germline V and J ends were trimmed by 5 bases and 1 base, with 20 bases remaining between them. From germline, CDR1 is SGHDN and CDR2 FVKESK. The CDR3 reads CASSDIPTRPSQETQYF. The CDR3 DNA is TGTGCCAGCAGCGATATACCGACCCGACCTTCCCAAGAGACCCAGTACTTC.

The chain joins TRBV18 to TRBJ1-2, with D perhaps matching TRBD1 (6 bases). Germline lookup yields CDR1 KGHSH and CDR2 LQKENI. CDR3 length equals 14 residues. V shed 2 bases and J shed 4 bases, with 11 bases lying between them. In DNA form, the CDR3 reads TGTGCCAGCTCACCAGACAGGTCCGCCTATGGCTACACCTTC. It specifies CASSPDRSAYGYTF.

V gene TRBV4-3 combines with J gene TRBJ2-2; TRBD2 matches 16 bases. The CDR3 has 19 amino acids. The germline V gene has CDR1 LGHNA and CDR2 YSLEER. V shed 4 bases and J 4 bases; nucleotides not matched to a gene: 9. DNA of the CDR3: TGCGCCAGCAGCCTCGGGACTAGCGGGGGGGCAATGAGCACCGGGGAGCTGTTTTTT. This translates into CASSLGTSGGAMSTGELFF.

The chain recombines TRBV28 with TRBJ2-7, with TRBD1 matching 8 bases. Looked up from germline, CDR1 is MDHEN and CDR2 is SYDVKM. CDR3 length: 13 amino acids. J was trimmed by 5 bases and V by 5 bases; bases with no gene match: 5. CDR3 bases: TGTGCCAGCAGTACTGGACAGGGCAACGAGCAGTACTTC. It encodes CASSTGQGNEQYF.

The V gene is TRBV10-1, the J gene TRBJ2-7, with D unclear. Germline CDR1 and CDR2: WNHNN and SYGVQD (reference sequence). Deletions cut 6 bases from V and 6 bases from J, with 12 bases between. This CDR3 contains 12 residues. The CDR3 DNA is TGCGCCAGCAGGGGATTCACGGGCGAGCAGTACTTC. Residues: CASRGFTGEQYF.

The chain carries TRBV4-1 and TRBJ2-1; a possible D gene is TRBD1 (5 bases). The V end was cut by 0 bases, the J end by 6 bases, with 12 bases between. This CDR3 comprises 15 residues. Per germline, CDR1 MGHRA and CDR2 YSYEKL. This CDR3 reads CASSQEGVWGNEQFF. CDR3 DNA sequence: TGCGCCAGCAGCCAAGAAGGGGTCTGGGGCAATGAGCAGTTCTTC.

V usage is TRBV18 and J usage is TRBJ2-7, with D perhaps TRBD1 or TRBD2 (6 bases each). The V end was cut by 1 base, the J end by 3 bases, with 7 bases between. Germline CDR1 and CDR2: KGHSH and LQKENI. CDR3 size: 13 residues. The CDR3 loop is CASSPQGGYEQYF. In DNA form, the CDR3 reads TGTGCCAGCTCACCACAGGGGGGCTACGAGCAGTACTTC.

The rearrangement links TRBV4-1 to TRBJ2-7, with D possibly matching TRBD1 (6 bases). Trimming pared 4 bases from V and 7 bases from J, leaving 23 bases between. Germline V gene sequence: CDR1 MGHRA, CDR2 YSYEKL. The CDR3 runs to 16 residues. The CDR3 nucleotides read TGCGCCAGCAGCCTCCACCACGGGACACGATTCCTGGAGCAGTACTTC. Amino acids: CASSLHHGTRFLEQYF.

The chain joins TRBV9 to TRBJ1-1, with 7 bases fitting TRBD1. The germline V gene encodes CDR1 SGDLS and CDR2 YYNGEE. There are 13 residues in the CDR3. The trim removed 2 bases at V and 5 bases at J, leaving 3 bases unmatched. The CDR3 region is CASSVLTGTEAFF. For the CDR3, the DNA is TGTGCCAGCAGCGTGCTGACAGGGACTGAAGCTTTCTTT.

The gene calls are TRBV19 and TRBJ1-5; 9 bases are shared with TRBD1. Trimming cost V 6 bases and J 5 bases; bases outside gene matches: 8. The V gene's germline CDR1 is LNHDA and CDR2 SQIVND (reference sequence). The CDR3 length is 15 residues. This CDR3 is CASSPGTGRDQPQHF. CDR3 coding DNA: TGTGCCAGTAGCCCCGGGACAGGGAGGGATCAGCCCCAGCATTTT.